This T cell receptor beta chain was found in a study of OX40 agonist ivuxolimab in advanced cancers. Study results and caveats: The authors also found low normalized T-cell clonal expansion in some nonresponders.

On this clone itself: What it binds is not known.

Clones were sequenced by immunoSEQ multiplex PCR, and TCRdb holds only the in-frame ones, with some missing. The table shows about 75,000 clones, with more than 75% occurring only once. The V end was cut by 7 bases, the J end by 0 bases, with 13 bases between. This CDR3 region has 15 residues. Germline V gives CDR1 MDHEN, CDR2 SYDVKM. Sequencing was performed on CD4+ or CD8+ T cells sorted from blood, taken in a trial of the OX40 agonist ivuxolimab. V gene TRBV28 combines with J gene TRBJ2-1, with D maybe TRBD2 (5 bases). The TCR originated in an adult with an advanced solid tumor such as melanoma, head and neck, liver or kidney cancer. The CDR3 DNA reads TGTGCCAGCAATTTTGGGAGATACTCCTACAATGAGCAGTTCTTC. It translates to CASNFGRYSYNEQFF.